This T cell receptor beta chain emerged from a study of blood T cell repertoires in COVID-19. Study processing details: How many nucleated cells were present was estimated from reference gene primer amplification. Sequenced by immunoSEQ multiplex PCR; TCRdb stores in-frame clones only, minus some. That table furnishes V, J and clone size, whereas the DNA furnished D and trimming. This table has about 230,000 clones, approximately 86% appearing once. Sequencing was done on a sample of peripheral blood. This clonotype originated in a woman in her thirties with COVID-19, enrolled during active disease.

CDR3 protein: CASSFPQGNSPLHF. For the CDR3, the DNA is TGTGCCAGCAGCTTTCCGCAGGGTAATTCACCCCTCCACTTT. The V and J genes are TRBV5-6 and TRBJ1-6, with TRBD1 as a possible D gene (5 bases). The germline V gene has CDR1 SGHDT and CDR2 YYEEEE. This CDR3 region has 14 residues. The V end was cut by 2 bases, the J end by 6 bases, with 9 bases between.